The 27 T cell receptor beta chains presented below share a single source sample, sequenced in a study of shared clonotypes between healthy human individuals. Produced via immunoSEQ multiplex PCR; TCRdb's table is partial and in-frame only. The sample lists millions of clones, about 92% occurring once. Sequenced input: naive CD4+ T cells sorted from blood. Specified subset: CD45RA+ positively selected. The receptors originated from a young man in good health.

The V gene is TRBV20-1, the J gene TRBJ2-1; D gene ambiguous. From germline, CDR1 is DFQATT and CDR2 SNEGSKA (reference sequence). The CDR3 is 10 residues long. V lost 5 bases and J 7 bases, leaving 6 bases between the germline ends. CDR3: CSAYFNEQFF. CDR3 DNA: TGCAGTGCTTATTTTAATGAGCAGTTCTTC.

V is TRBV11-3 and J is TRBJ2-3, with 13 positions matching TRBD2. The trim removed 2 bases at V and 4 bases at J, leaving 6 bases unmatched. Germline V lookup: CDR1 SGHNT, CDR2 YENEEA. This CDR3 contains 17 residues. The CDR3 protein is CASSLYTSGGAPDTQYF. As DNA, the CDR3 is TGTGCCAGCAGCTTATACACTAGCGGGGGGGCCCCAGATACGCAGTATTTT.

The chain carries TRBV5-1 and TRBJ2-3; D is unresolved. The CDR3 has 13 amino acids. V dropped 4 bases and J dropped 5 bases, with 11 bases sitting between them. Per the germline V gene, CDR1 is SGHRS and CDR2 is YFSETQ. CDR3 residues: CASSLPLGDTQYF. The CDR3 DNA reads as TGCGCCAGCAGCCTACCACTGGGAGATACGCAGTATTTT.

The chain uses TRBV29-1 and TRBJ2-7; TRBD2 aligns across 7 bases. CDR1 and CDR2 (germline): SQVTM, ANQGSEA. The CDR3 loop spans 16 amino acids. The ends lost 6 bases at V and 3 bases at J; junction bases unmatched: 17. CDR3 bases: TGCAGCGTGGGGGGGGTAGCATTCCTGATCAACTACGAGCAGTACTTC. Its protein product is CSVGGVAFLINYEQYF.

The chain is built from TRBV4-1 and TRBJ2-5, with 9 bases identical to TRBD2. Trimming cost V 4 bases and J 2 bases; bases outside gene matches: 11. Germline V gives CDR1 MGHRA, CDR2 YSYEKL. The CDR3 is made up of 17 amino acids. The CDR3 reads CASSRIHSGGQQETQYF. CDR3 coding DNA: TGCGCCAGCAGCCGAATTCATAGCGGGGGTCAACAAGAGACCCAGTACTTC.

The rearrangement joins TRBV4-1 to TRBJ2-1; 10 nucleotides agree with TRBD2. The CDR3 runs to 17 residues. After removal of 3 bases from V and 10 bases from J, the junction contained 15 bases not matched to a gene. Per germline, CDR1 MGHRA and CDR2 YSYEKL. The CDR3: CASSQTLLAAGGPEQFF. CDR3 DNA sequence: TGCGCCAGCAGCCAGACCCTACTTGCAGCGGGGGGGCCGGAGCAGTTCTTC.

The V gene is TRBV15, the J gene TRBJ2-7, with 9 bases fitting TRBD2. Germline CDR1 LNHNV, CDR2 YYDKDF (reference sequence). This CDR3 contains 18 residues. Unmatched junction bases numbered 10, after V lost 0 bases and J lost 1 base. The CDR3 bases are TGTGCCACCAGCAGAGATGTGCTAGCGGGACATCGATCCTACGAGCAGTACTTC. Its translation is CATSRDVLAGHRSYEQYF. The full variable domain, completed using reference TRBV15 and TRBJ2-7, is DAMVIQNPRYQVTQFGKPVTLSCSQTLNHNVMYWYQQKSSQAPKLLFHYYDKDFNNEADTPDNFQSRRPNTSFCFLDIRSPGLGDTAMYLCATSRDVLAGHRSYEQYFGPGTRLTVT.

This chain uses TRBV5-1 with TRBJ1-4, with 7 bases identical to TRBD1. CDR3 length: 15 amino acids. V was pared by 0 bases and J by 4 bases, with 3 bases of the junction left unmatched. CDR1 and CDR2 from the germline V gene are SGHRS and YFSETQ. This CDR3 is CASSLARGGNEKLFF. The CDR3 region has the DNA TGCGCCAGCAGCTTGGCCAGGGGGGGTAATGAAAAACTGTTTTTT.

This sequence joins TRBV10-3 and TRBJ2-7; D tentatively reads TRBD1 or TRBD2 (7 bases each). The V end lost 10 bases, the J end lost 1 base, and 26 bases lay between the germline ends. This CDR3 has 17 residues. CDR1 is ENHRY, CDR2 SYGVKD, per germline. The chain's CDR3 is CATISRGGQTGSYEQYF. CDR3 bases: TGTGCCACCATCAGTAGGGGGGGGCAGACAGGGTCCTACGAGCAGTACTTC.

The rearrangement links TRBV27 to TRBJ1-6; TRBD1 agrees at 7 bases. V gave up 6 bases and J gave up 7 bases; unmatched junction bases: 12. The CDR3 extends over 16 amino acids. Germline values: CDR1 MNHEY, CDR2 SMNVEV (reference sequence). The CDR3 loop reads CASSYDRASWNSPLHF. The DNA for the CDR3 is TGTGCCAGCAGCTATGACAGGGCCTCTTGGAATTCACCCCTCCACTTT.

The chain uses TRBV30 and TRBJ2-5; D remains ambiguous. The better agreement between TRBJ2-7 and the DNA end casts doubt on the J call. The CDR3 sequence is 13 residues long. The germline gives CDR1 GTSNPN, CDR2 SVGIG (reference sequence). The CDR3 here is CAWTFGGPYEQYF. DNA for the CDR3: TGTGCCTGGACGTTCGGCGGACCCTACGAGCAGTACTTC.

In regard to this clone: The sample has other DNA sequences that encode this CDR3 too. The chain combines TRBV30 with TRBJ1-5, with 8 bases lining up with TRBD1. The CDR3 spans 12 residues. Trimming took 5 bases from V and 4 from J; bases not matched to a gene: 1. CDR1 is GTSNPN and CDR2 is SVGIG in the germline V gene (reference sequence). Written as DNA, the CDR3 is TGTGCCTGGGGGACAGGTAATCAGCCCCAGCATTTT. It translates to CAWGTGNQPQHF.

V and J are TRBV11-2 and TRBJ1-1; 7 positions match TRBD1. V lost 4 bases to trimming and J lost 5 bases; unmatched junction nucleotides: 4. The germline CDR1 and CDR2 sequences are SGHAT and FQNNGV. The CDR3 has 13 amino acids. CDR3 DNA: TGTGCCAGCAGCTCACAGGGGTTTACTGAAGCTTTCTTT. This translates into CASSSQGFTEAFF. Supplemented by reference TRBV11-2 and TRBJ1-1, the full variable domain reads EAGVAQSPRYKIIEKRQSVAFWCNPISGHATLYWYQQILGQGPKLLIQFQNNGVVDDSQLPKDRFSAERLKGVDSTLKIQPAKLEDSAVYLCASSSQGFTEAFFGQGTRLTVV.

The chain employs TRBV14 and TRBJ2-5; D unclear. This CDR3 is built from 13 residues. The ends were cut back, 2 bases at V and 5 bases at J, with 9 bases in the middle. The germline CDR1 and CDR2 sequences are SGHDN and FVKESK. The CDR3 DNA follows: TGTGCCAGCAGCCAACAGGCTCGGGAGACCCAGTACTTC. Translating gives CASSQQARETQYF.

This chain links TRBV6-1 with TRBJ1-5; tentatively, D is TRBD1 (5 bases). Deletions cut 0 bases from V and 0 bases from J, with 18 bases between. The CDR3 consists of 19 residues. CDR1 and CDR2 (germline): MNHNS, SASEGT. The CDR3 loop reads CASSEALRDGSGSNQPQHF. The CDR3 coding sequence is TGTGCCAGCAGTGAAGCGCTTCGGGACGGATCCGGTAGCAATCAGCCCCAGCATTTT.

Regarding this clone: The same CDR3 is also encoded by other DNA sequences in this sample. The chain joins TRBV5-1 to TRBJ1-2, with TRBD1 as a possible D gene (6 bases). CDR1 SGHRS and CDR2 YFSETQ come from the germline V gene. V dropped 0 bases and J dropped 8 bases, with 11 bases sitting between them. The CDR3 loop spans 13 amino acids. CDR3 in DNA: TGCGCCAGCAGCTTGGCAGGGGAACGGGGCTACACCTTC. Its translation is CASSLAGERGYTF. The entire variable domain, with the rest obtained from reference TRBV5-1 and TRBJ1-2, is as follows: KAGVTQTPRYLIKTRGQQVTLSCSPISGHRSVSWYQQTPGQGLQFLFEYFSETQRNKGNFPGRFSGRQFSNSRSEMNVSTLELGDSALYLCASSLAGERGYTFGSGTRLTVV.

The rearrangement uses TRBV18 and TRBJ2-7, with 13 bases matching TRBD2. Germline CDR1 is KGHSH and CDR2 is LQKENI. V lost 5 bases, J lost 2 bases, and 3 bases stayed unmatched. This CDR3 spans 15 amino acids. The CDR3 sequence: CASSVGTSGTYEQYF. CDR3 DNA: TGTGCCAGCTCAGTCGGGACTAGCGGGACCTACGAGCAGTACTTC.

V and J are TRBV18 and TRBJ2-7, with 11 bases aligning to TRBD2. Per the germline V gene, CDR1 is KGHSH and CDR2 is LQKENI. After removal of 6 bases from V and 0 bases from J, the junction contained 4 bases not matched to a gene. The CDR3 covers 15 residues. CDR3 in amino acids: CASSLGLADSYEQYF. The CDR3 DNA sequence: TGTGCCAGCTCCTTGGGACTAGCGGACTCCTACGAGCAGTACTTC. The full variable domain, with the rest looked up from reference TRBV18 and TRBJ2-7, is NAGVMQNPRHLVRRRGQEARLRCSPMKGHSHVYWYRQLPEEGLKFMVYLQKENIIDESGMPKERFSAEFPKEGPSILRIQQVVRGDSAAYFCASSLGLADSYEQYFGPGTRLTVT.

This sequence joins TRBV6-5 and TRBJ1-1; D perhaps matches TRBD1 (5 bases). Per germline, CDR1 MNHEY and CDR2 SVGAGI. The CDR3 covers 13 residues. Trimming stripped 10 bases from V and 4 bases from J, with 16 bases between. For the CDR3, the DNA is TGTGCCACCCTCAGATCAGGGAGCACTGAAGCTTTCTTT. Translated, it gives CATLRSGSTEAFF.

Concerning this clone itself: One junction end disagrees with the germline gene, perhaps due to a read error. CDR3 DNA: TGTGCCAGCAGCATAGCGCTTGAGCAGTTCTTC. This codes for CASSIALEQFF. V and J are TRBV7-9 and TRBJ2-1; D is possibly TRBD2 (5 bases). The germline V gene encodes CDR1 SEHNR and CDR2 FQNEAQ (reference sequence). The CDR3 covers 11 residues.

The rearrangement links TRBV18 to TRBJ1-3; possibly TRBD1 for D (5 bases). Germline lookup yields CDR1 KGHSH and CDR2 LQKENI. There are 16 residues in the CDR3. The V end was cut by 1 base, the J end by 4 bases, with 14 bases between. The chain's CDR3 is CASSPLGTEIGNTIYF. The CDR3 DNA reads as TGTGCCAGCTCACCACTTGGGACTGAAATCGGAAACACCATATATTTT.

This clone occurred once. CDR3 region: CASSPPQGRTTNEKLFF. For the CDR3, the DNA is TGTGCCAGCAGCCCCCCACAGGGGCGTACAACTAATGAAAAACTGTTTTTT. The rearrangement joins TRBV2 to TRBJ1-4; the match to TRBD1 covers 7 bases. Unmatched junction bases numbered 10, after V lost 6 bases and J lost 0 bases. The germline gives CDR1 SNHLY, CDR2 FYNNEI. The CDR3 consists of 17 residues.

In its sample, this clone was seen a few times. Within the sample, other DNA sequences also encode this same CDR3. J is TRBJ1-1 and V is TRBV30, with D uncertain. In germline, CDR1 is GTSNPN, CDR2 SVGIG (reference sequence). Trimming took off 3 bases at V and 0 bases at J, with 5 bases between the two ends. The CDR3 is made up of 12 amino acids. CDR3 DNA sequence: TGTGCCTGGAGGGGCTTGAACACTGAAGCTTTCTTT. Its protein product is CAWRGLNTEAFF.

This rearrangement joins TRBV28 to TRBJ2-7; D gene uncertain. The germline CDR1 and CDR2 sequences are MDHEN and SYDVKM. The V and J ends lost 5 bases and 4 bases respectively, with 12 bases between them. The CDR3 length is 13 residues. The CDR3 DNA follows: TGTGCCAGCAGTCTTTACCCAACTTACGAGCAGTACTTC. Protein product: CASSLYPTYEQYF.

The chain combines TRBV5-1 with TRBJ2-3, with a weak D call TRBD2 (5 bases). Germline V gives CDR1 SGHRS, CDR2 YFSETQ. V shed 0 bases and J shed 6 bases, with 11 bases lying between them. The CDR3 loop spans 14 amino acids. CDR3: CASSLGVGVDTQYF. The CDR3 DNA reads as TGCGCCAGCAGCTTGGGGGTCGGGGTGGATACGCAGTATTTT.

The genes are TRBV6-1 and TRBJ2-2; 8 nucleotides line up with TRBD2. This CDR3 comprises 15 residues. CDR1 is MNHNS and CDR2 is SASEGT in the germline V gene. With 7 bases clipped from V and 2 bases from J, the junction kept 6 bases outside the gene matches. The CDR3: CASNSGIPNTGELFF. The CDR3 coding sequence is TGTGCCAGCAATAGCGGGATCCCTAACACCGGGGAGCTGTTTTTT.

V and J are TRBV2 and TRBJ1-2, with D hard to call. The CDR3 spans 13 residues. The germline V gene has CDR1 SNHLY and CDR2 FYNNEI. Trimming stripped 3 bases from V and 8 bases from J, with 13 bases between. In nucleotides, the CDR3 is TGTGCCAGCAGTGACAGGTCCATGAAGGGCTACACCTTC. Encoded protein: CASSDRSMKGYTF.